This T cell receptor delta chain was captured in a study of Vδ1+ human thymocytes. Study-level results: Thymic TRG and TRD repertoires appeared highly polyclonal.

For this clone: The antigen remains undetermined.

Extracted RNA was reverse transcribed into cDNA. CDR3 amplicons came from multiplex PCR with pooled V-gene forward and constant-region reverse primers. TCRdb re-identified clones in the multiplex PCR reads via CATT. The table has under 85,000 delta-chain clones, about 30% seen once. Germline V gene data show CDR1 as TSWWSYY and CDR2 as QGS. V lost 3 bases to trimming and J lost 2 bases, with 10 bases between them. This CDR3 comprises 14 residues. The receptor was derived from a boy in the first two years of life who had congenital heart surgery. The rearrangement uses TRDV1 and TRDJ1, with D unresolved. The sequenced sample consisted of Vdelta1+ gamma-delta thymocytes from the thymus. Subset given: FACS-sorted CD3+ TCRalphabeta- TCRVdelta1+ TCRVdelta2- thymocytes. The CDR3 protein is CALGEACGTDKLIF. CDR3 nucleotides: TGTGCTCTTGGGGAGGCTTGTGGGACCGATAAACTCATCTTT.